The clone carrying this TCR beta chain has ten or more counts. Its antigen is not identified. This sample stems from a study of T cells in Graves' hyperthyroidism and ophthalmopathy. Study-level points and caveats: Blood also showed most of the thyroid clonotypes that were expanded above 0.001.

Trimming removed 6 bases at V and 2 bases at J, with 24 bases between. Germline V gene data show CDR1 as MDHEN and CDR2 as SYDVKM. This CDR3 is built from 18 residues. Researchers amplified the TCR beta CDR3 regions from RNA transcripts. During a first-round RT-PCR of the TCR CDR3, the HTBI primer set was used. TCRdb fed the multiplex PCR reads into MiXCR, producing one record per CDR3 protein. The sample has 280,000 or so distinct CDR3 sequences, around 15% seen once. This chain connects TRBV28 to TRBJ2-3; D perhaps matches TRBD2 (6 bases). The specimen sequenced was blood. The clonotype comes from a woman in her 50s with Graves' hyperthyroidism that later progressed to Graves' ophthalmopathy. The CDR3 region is CASSQIRLAPMNTDTQYF. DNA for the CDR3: TGTGCCAGCAGCCAAATCCGGCTAGCGCCCATGAACACAGATACGCAGTATTTT.